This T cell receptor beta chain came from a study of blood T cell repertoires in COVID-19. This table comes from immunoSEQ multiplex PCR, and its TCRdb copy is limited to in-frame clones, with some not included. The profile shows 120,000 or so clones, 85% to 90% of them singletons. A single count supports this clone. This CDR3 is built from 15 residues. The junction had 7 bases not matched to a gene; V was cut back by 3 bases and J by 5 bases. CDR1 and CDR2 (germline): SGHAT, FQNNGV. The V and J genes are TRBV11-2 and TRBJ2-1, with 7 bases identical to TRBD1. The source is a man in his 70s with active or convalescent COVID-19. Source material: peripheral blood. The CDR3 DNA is TGTGCCAGCAGCTTTTTCGGGACAGATGACAATGAGCAGTTCTTC. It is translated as CASSFFGTDDNEQFF. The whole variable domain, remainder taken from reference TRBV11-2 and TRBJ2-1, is EAGVAQSPRYKIIEKRQSVAFWCNPISGHATLYWYQQILGQGPKLLIQFQNNGVVDDSQLPKDRFSAERLKGVDSTLKIQPAKLEDSAVYLCASSFFGTDDNEQFFGPGTRLTVL.